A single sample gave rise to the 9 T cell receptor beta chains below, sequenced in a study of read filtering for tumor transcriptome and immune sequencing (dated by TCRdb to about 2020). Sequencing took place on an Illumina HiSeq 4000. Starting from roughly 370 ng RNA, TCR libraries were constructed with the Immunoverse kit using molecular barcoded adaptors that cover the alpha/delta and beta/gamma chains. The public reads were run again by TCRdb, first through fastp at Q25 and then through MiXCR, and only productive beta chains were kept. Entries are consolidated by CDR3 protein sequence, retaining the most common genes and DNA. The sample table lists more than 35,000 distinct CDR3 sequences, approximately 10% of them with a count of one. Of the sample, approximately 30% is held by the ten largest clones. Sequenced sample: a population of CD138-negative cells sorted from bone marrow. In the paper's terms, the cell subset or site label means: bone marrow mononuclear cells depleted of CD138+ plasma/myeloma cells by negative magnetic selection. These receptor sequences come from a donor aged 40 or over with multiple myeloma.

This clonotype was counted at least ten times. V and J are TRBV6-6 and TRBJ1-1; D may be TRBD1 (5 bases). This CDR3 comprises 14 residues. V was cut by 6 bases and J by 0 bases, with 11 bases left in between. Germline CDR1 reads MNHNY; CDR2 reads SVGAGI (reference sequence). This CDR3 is CASREGLVNTEAFF. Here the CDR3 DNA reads TGTGCCAGCAGGGAGGGGCTAGTGAACACTGAAGCTTTCTTT.

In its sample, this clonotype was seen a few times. The CDR3 region has the DNA TGCAGCGTTGTTAGCGGGAGGGGTTGGGATACGCAGTATTTT. It specifies CSVVSGRGWDTQYF. The rearrangement links TRBV29-1 to TRBJ2-3; 11 bases match TRBD2. J gave up 6 bases and V 4 bases, and 6 bases lay outside the gene matches. From germline, CDR1 is SQVTM and CDR2 ANQGSEA. The CDR3 is made up of 14 amino acids.

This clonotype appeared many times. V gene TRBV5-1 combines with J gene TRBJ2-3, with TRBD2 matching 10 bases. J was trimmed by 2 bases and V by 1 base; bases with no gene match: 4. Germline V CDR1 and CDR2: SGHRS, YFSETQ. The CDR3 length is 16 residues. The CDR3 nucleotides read TGCGCCAGCAGCTTGACTAGCGGGGTCATCACAGATACGCAGTATTTT. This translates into CASSLTSGVITDTQYF.

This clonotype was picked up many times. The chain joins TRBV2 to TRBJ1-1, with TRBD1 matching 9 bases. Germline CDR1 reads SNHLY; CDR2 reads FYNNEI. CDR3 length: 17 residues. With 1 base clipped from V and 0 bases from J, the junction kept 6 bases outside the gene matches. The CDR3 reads CASSEVGTGQMNTEAFF. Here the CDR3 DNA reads TGTGCCAGCAGTGAAGTAGGGACAGGGCAGATGAACACTGAAGCTTTCTTT. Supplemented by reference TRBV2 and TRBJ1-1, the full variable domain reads EPEVTQTPSHQVTQMGQEVILRCVPISNHLYFYWYRQILGQKVEFLVSFYNNEISEKSEIFDDQFSVERPDGSNFTLKIRSTKLEDSAMYFCASSEVGTGQMNTEAFFGQGTRLTVV.

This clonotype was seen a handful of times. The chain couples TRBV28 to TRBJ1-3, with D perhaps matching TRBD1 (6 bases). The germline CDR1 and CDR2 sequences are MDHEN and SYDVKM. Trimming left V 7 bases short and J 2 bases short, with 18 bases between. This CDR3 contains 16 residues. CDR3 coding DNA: TGTGCCAGCACCGATACAGGGATACAGACTGGAAACACCATATATTTT. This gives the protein CASTDTGIQTGNTIYF.

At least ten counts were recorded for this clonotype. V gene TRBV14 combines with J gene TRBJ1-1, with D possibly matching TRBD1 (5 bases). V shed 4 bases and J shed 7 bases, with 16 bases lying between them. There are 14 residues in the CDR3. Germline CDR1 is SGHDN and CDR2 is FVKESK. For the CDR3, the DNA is TGTGCCAGCAGCCCCTTTTGGGGGAGCGGTGAAGCTTTCTTT. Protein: CASSPFWGSGEAFF.

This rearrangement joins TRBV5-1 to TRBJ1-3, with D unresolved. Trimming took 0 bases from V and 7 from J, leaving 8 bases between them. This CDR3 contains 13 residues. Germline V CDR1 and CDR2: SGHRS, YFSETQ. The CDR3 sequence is CASSLGSWNTIYF. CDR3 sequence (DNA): TGCGCCAGCAGCTTGGGATCGTGGAACACCATATATTTT.

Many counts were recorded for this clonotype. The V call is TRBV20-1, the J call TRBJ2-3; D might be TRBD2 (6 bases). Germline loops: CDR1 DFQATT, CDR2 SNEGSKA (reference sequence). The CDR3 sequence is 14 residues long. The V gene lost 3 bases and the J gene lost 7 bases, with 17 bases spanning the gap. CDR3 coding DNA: TGCAGTGCTAGCGGGGGACTGCACAAGAATACGCAGTATTTT. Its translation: CSASGGLHKNTQYF.

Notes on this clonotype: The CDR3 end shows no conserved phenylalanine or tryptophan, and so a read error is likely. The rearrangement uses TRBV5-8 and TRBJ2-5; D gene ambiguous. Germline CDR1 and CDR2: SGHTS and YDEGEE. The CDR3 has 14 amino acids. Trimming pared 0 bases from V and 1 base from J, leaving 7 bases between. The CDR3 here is CASSLGHTQETQYL. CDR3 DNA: TGTGCCAGCAGCTTGGGCCACACCCAAGAGACCCAGTACCTC.